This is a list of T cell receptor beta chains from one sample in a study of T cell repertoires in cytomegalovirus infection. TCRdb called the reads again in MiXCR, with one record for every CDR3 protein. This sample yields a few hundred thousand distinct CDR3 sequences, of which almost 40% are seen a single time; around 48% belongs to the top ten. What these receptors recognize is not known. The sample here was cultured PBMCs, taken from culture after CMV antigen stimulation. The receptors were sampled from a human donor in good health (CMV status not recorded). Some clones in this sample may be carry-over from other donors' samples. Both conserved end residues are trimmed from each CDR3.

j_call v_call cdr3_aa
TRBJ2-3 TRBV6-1 ASKGLGTDTQY
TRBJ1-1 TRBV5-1 ASRRQTGGVGKWGTNTEAF
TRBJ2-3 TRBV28 ASSSPGAGRQDTQY
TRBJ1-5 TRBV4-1 ASSQEAVPNQPQH
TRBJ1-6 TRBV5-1 ASSSTGYAYNSPLH
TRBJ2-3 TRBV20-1 SAGAGVGTQY
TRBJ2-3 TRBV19 ASSIQLPGQVSYTQY
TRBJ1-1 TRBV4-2 ASSQDFRQANTEAF
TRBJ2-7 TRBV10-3 AISGGTGDYEQY
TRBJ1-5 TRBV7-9 ASSLDPDLGQGYQPQH
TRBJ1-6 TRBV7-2 ASSLAQQVNSPLH
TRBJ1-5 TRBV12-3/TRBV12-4 ASSLTVGRNSNQPQH
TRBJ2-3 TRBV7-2 ASSLAGTSGTDTQY
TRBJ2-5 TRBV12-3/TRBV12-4 ASSGGREETQY
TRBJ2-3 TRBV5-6 ASSSLLVVATQY
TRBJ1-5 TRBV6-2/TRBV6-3 ASIDSENQPQH
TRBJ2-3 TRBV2 AGSSSTDTQY
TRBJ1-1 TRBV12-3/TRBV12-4 ASSLRGQAF
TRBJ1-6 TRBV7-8 ASSLRPGTAVYNSPLH
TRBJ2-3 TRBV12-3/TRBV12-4 ASSLAPGTSSTDTQY
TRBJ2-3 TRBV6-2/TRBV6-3 ASSYLAATDTQY
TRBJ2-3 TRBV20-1 SARGLGADTQY
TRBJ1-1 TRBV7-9 ASSFVDRIGTEAF
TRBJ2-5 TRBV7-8 ASSLNPSQETQY
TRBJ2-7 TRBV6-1 ASKVIYEQY
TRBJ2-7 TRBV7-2 ASSPPGSANTGEQY
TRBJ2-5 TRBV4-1 ASSQVATGRETQY
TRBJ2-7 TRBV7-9 ASSYGAPRQY
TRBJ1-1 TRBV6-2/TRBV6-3 ASSYGQGSTEAF
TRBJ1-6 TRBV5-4 ASSSRQGNSPLH
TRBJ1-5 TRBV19 ASSITTNQPQH
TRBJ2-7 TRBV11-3 ASSHRQGREQY
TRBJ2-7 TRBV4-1 ASSQERGLAGEVTYEQY
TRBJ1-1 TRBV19 ASRKGSIGNTEAF
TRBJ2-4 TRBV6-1 ANNSGENIQY
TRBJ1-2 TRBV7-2 ASSLPYGGDYGYT
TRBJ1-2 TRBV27 ASSGQGSNYGYT
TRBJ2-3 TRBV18 ASSPPGTDGQDTQY
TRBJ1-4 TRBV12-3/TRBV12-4 ASSSQGRDEKLF
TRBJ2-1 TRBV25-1 ASSEWAGGDNEQF
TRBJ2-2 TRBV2 ASSWTGRGTGELF
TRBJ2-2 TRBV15 ATSRDRLVAGELF
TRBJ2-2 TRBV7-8 ASSPRTSGGAKVLGELF
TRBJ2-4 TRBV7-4 ASSFGSTGNIQY